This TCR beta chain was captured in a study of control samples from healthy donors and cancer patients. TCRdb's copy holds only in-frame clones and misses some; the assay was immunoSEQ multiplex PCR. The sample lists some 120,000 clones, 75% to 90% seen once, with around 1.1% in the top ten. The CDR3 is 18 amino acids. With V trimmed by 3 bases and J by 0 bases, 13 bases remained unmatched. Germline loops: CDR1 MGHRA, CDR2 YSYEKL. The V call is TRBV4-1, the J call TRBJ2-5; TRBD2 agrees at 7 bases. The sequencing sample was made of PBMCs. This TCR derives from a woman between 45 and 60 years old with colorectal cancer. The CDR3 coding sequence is TGCGCCAGCAGCCAGTCTTACCCTAGCCGGGGGGACCAAGAGACCCAGTACTTC. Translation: CASSQSYPSRGDQETQYF.